One TCR beta chain is described in this entry. The antigen it binds to is not known. No qualities accompany the bases; no much larger clone lies one base away. The sample's time point, from its label and the paper: before anti-PD-1 therapy. Genomic DNA extracted from tumor biopsies or peripheral blood was used for bulk TCRbeta sequencing, with input ranging from about 616 ng to 6,500 ng. Every patient was a poor candidate for surgical resection and had histologically proven advanced or metastatic basal or squamous cell carcinoma. Of the approximately 10 patients in the basal cell carcinoma cohort, several underwent bulk tumor TCR sequencing. The data were obtained in a study of T cells in tumors after PD-1 blockade (dated by TCRdb to between 2018 and 2020). In terms of the full investigation: Patients with prior checkpoint blockade, systemic immunosuppressant use, or recent radiotherapy or other anti-cancer therapy within 4 weeks were excluded. Pembrolizumab 200 mg every 3 weeks or cemiplimab 350 mg every 2 weeks was administered to patients. A subset of patients also received ongoing daily vismodegib 150 mg during anti-PD-1 treatment. On average, peripheral blood samples yielded 35,000 to 45,000 unique clonotypes and about 110,000 TCR templates (range roughly 21,000-270,000). Paired single-cell RNA and TCR sequencing was performed on site-matched tumors from BCC or SCC patients before and after anti-PD-1 therapy. To compare clonotypes in blood and tumor, bulk TCR sequencing was done on some 10 peripheral blood samples taken from roughly 5 patients. RECIST version 1.1 was used to evaluate clinical response. General study outcomes and caveats: Roughly 41% of tumor TCR clonotypes were detected in blood, and some novel exhausted tumor clones were observed in pre-treatment blood, which was taken as suggesting peripheral recruitment. Where the novel T cell clones came from was not identified, and possible sources could include lymphoid organs or rare unexpanded clones inside the tumor or in the tumor periphery.

Deep TCRbeta sequencing was performed with the immunoSEQ platform. The original methods were these. For further analysis, only productive rearrangements were exported from the immunoSEQ Analyzer. T cell phenotypes were assigned to bulk TCRbeta clonotypes by matching the clonotypes to single-cell RNA+TCR-seq clones that had the same TCRbeta sequence. Tumor enrichment of a clone was calculated by dividing the clone's tumor frequency by the clone's PBMC frequency, both taken from bulk TCR sequencing. GLIPH was used to sort TCRs into specificity groups, which are clusters of distinct TCRs that likely recognize common antigens through shared CDR3 motifs. TCRdb holds this immuneACCESS table with in-frame rearrangements only. Some clones are missing; in checked studies, unresolved V genes explain under half, and the rest has no known cause. V and J calls and clone size are those listed in that table; D and trimming were worked out from the DNA. In this sample the table shows roughly 47,000 clones, 79% of which occur a single time. The top ten clones comprise roughly 17% of the sample.

The germline V gene yields KGHSH for CDR1 and LQKENI for CDR2. From cysteine to phenylalanine, the CDR3 is 16 amino acids long. The kept DNA is CDR3 alone, 48 bases in frame from the first base. V lost 0 bases and J lost 4 bases, and the count of bases not matched to a germline gene is 3. This TCR came from a human donor with basal cell carcinoma. The sequence joins TRBV18 to TRBJ2-2, with 9 bases matching TRBD2. Sequencing used PBMCs, obtained before anti-PD-1 treatment. The CDR3 corresponds to CASSPPSGSGTGELFF. The DNA is TGTGCCAGCTCACCACCTAGCGGGAGTGGCACCGGGGAGCTGTTTTTT.